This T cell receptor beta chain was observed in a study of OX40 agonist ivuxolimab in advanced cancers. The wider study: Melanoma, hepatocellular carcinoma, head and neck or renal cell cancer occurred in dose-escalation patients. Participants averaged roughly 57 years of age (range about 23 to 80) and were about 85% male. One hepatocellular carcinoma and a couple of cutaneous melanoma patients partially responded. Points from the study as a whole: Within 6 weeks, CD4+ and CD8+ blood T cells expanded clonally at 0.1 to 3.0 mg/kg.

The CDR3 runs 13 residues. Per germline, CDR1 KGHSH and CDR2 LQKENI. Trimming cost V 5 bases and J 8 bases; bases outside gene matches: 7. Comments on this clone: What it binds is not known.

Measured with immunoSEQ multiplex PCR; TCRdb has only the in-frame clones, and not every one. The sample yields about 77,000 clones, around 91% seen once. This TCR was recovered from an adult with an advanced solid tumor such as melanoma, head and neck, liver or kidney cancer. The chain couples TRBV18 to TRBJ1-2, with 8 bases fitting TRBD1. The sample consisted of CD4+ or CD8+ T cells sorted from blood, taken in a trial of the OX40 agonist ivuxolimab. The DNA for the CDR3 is TGTGCCAGCTCAACGGACAGGGTCGGCGGCTACACCTTC. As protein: CASSTDRVGGYTF.